What follows describes a single T cell receptor (beta chain). The CDR3 contains 13 residues. Germline V gene data show CDR1 as DFQATT and CDR2 as SNEGSKA (reference sequence). The junction had 7 bases not matched to a gene; V was cut back by 5 bases and J by 7 bases. Alongside a J-beta primer mix, a sample-barcoded 5' primer served in a second PCR lasting roughly 6 to 11 cycles. TCRdb fed the 5' RACE reads into MiXCR, producing one record per CDR3 protein. Of around 900,000 distinct CDR3 sequences in the sample, about 51% were seen once. The data were taken from a study of blood T cells in healthy people across ages.

The rearrangement links TRBV20-1 to TRBJ1-4; 7 positions agree with TRBD1. The TCR comes from an older woman in good health. Sequences were obtained from blood. CDR3 coding DNA: TGCAGTGCTGCCAGGGGGGCAGGTGAAAAACTGTTTTTT. It specifies CSAARGAGEKLFF.